This is a list of T cell receptor beta chains from one sample in a study of T cells in Graves' hyperthyroidism and ophthalmopathy. TCRdb reprocessed the multiplex PCR reads with MiXCR, giving one entry per CDR3 protein. Of approximately 690,000 distinct CDR3 sequences listed, roughly 15% are singletons. Sequenced: blood. These receptors all stem from a woman between 50 and 59 years old with Graves' ophthalmopathy. Each CDR3 is given with its conserved first and last residue. The D gene is left open where the match is weak. The listing skips clone size in some rows; elsewhere it reads once, few, many or a size class.

length	V	size	J	D	DNA	CDR3
16	TRBV12-3/TRBV12-4	many	TRBJ2-1	TRBD2	TGTGCCAGCACCTTGGGGTCTAGCGGGCATACGAATGAGCAGTTCTTC	CASTLGSSGHTNEQFF
14	TRBV18	many	TRBJ1-2	TRBD1	TGTGCCAGCTCAGCGCCGGGACAGGGGTATGGCTACACCTTC	CASSAPGQGYGYTF
16	TRBV6-2/TRBV6-3	many	TRBJ2-7	TRBD2	TGTGCCAGCAGTTACTCTTTAGCGGGAGGTCCCTACGAGCAGTACTTC	CASSYSLAGGPYEQYF
14	TRBV7-2	many	TRBJ2-3	NA	TGTGCCAGCAGCTTAATGCCGGGAGCCGATACGCAGTATTTT	CASSLMPGADTQYF
16	TRBV6-5	many	TRBJ2-2	TRBD2	TGTGCCAGCAGTTACTCGGGACTAGCGGTCACCGGGGAGCTGTTTTTT	CASSYSGLAVTGELFF
17	TRBV7-2	many	TRBJ2-5	TRBD2	TGTGCCAGCAGCTCCGGGCGCCTCAGCGGGAGTTGGGAGACCCAGTACTTC	CASSSGRLSGSWETQYF
15	TRBV28	many	TRBJ2-7	TRBD2	TGTGCCAGCAGTGGGGGGGACTCCCATGGGGTGGAGCAGTACTTC	CASSGGDSHGVEQYF
14	TRBV30	many	TRBJ1-1	NA	TGTGCCTGGAACGGCCCGGCGGGGGACACTGAAGCTTTCTTT	CAWNGPAGDTEAFF
13	TRBV11-2	many	TRBJ2-1	NA	TGTGCCAGCAGCCGGGATCTTTACAATGAGCAGTTCTTC	CASSRDLYNEQFF
15	TRBV6-5	many	TRBJ2-2	NA	TGTGCCAGCAGTTACTCGAGAGGGCGGGGCGGGGAGCTGTTTTTT	CASSYSRGRGGELFF
11	TRBV2	NA	TRBJ1-4	NA	TGTGCCATGGTTTCGAACGAAAAACTGTTTTTT	CAMVSNEKLFF
15	TRBV27	many	TRBJ2-7	TRBD1	TGTGCCAGCAGTCTCAGGGACAGGGTTCTGGACGAGCAGTACTTC	CASSLRDRVLDEQYF
12	TRBV30	NA	TRBJ2-1	NA	TGTGCCACAACCCAGACCTACAATGAGCAGTTCTTC	CATTQTYNEQFF
15	TRBV6-1	NA	TRBJ1-5	NA	TGTGCCAGCAGGAGCCGGGCCGAAGGCCGGCAGCCCCAGCATTTT	CASRSRAEGRQPQHF
14	TRBV7-9	few	TRBJ2-7	TRBD2	TGTGCCAGCAGCTTAAGGCCCGCGGGGGGCGAGCAGTACTTC	CASSLRPAGGEQYF
11	TRBV29-1	many	TRBJ2-1	NA	TGCAGCGTTGAAGGAGCCCATGAGCAGTTCTTC	CSVEGAHEQFF
15	TRBV9	few	TRBJ1-2	NA	TGTGCCAGCAGTTTTAGAAGGGCTACTAACTATGGCTACACCTTC	CASSFRRATNYGYTF
18	TRBV19	NA	TRBJ1-5	NA	TGTGCCAGTAGGCACCACACGAGACAGAAGAATAGCAATCAGCCCCAGCATTTT	CASRHHTRQKNSNQPQHF
16	TRBV7-2	many	TRBJ1-2	NA	TGTGCCAGCAGCTTGAACCCGACCATCCTAAACTATGGCTACACCTTC	CASSLNPTILNYGYTF
11	TRBV7-6	NA	TRBJ2-1	NA	TGTGCCAGCAGCTCCGGGGTTGAGCAGTTCTTC	CASSSGVEQFF
15	TRBV9	few	TRBJ2-1	TRBD2	TGTGCCAGCAGCGCCCCCGGGACTAGCCTCAATGAGCAGTTCTTC	CASSAPGTSLNEQFF
14	TRBV10-3	many	TRBJ2-3	NA	TGTGCCATCACAAGGGAGATTGACACAGATACGCAGTATTTT	CAITREIDTDTQYF
13	TRBV10-3	few	TRBJ2-7	NA	TGTGCCATCAGTGCGGGAACCTCCTACGAGCGGTACTTC	CAISAGTSYERYF
15	TRBV2	many	TRBJ1-2	NA	TGTGCCAGCAGTGAAGTTCGAGGATCTACTTATGGCTACACCTTC	CASSEVRGSTYGYTF
15	TRBV20-1	many	TRBJ2-1	TRBD2	TGCAGTGCTAGAGTTTCTAGCGGGAGTCCCAATGAGCAGTTCTTC	CSARVSSGSPNEQFF
15	TRBV11-2	NA	TRBJ1-2	NA	TGTGCCAGCAGCTTATCCCACGCAACCGACTATGGCTACACCTTC	CASSLSHATDYGYTF
15	TRBV28	NA	TRBJ1-2	NA	TGTGCCAGCAGCCCGGGAGGCAGACCGTCGGATGGCTACACCTTC	CASSPGGRPSDGYTF
15	TRBV5-1	many	TRBJ2-1	NA	TGCGCCAGCAGCTTCAAAACGTTCGGGCAGGGCGAGCAGTTCTTC	CASSFKTFGQGEQFF
13	TRBV20-1	many	TRBJ2-7	NA	TGCAGTGCTTCACGGGTCCGAGGGGGCGAGCAGTACTTC	CSASRVRGGEQYF
15	TRBV4-1	NA	TRBJ2-7	NA	TGCGCCAGCAGCCAAGAGGCTTTATCGGGCTACGAGCAGTACTTC	CASSQEALSGYEQYF
14	TRBV28	many	TRBJ2-1	NA	TGTGCCAGCAGTTTACTGGATACCTACAATGAGCAGTTCTTC	CASSLLDTYNEQFF
16	TRBV3-1	many	TRBJ1-1	TRBD1	TGTGCCAGCAGCCAGTTCTCCGGGACAGTGAACACTGAAGCTTTCTTT	CASSQFSGTVNTEAFF
16	TRBV7-2	few	TRBJ2-2	TRBD1	TGTGCCAGCAGCTTGGGAGGACAGGGAAGGGCCGGGGAGCTGTTTTTT	CASSLGGQGRAGELFF
16	TRBV6-2/TRBV6-3	many	TRBJ2-1	TRBD2	TGTGCCAGCAGTTGGGAACTAGCGGGGGCTTACAATGAGCAGTTCTTC	CASSWELAGAYNEQFF
14	TRBV20-1	NA	TRBJ2-7	TRBD1	TGCAGTGCTAGTAGGGACAGGGGTTCCTACGAGCAGTACTTC	CSASRDRGSYEQYF
14	TRBV7-9	many	TRBJ1-5	NA	TGTGCCAGCAGTTTGTTAGGGGTCAATCAGCCCCAGCATTTT	CASSLLGVNQPQHF
16	TRBV5-1	few	TRBJ2-1	TRBD2	TGCGTCAGCAGCTTTCTCAGCGGGAGTTCCTACAATGAGCAGTTCTTC	CVSSFLSGSSYNEQFF
13	TRBV28	many	TRBJ2-2	NA	TGTGCCAGCAGTGAATGGGGCACCGGGGAGCTGTTTTTT	CASSEWGTGELFF
13	TRBV29-1	many	TRBJ2-7	NA	TGCAGCGTTGAAGGGGGCAGCCCTCACGAGCAGTACTTC	CSVEGGSPHEQYF
17	TRBV5-1	many	TRBJ2-3	TRBD2	TGCGCCAGCAGCTTATACCCTAGCGGGGACAGCACAGATACGCAGTATTTT	CASSLYPSGDSTDTQYF
15	TRBV20-1	many	TRBJ2-1	TRBD2	TGCAGTGCTCCTCTAGCGGGAGCTAACTACAATGAGCAGTTCTTC	CSAPLAGANYNEQFF